This entry features one T cell receptor (beta chain) sequence. This entry comes from a study of shared clonotypes between healthy human individuals. Whole-study context: Each donor contributed plates that comprised three CD4 naive, three CD4 memory, two CD8 naive and one CD8 memory.

This table comes from immunoSEQ multiplex PCR, and its TCRdb copy is limited to in-frame clones, with some not included. The sample comprises 1.5 million to 2.5 million clones, less than 95% of which are singletons, and more than 0.9% rests with the top ten. From germline, CDR1 is MGHRA and CDR2 YSYEKL. The CDR3 extends over 14 amino acids. CD45RO negativity and positive selection for CCR7 defined naive CD8 cells, a population that excluded terminally differentiated effector memory CD45RA+ cells. The sequenced sample was naive CD8+ T cells sorted from blood. The genes are TRBV4-1 and TRBJ2-5; possibly TRBD2 for D (5 bases). The J call may be incorrect, as the DNA end agrees better with TRBJ2-7. The clonotype originates from a man aged 18 to 29 in good health. CDR3 loop: CASSQEGGAYEQYF. The CDR3, as DNA: TGCGCCAGCAGCCAAGAAGGAGGCGCCTACGAGCAGTACTTC.